Listed here are 6 T cell receptor beta chains from one sample, sequenced in a study of CD8 T cells in ankylosing spondylitis. Study-level points and caveats: Seemingly characteristic of ankylosing spondylitis blood was a TCR beta motif consisting of 7 or 8 highly homologous variants.

TCRdb ran MiXCR on the 5' RACE reads and lists one entry per CDR3 protein. The sample has some 700,000 distinct CDR3 sequences; around 17% are singletons. No cognate antigen is known for these TCRs. The sequenced material came from blood, either unsorted or a sorted T cell fraction (not recorded which). These receptors all come from a male donor with ankylosing spondylitis.

The chain uses TRBV2 and TRBJ1-2, with TRBD1 matching over 7 bases. V was clipped by 6 bases and J by 4 bases; unmatched bases: 5. In germline, CDR1 is SNHLY, CDR2 FYNNEI. The CDR3 covers 13 residues. The CDR3 nucleotides are TGTGCCAGCAGACCCCAGGGGGTCTATGGCTACACCTTC. Translation: CASRPQGVYGYTF.

V gene TRBV11-2 combines with J gene TRBJ2-5, with 8 bases that match TRBD1. Germline V gives CDR1 SGHAT, CDR2 FQNNGV. CDR3 length: 12 residues. The ends lost 7 bases at V and 4 bases at J; junction bases unmatched: 2. The CDR3 bases are TGTGCCAGCAACACAGGGGGAGAGACCCAGTACTTC. This translates into CASNTGGETQYF.

The chain is built from TRBV11-2 and TRBJ2-1, with 16 bases aligning to TRBD2. Unmatched junction bases numbered 9, after V lost 5 bases and J lost 5 bases. This CDR3 comprises 18 residues. The germline CDR1 and CDR2 sequences are SGHAT and FQNNGV. The CDR3 nucleotides are TGTGCCAGCAGCCCCGGGACTAGCGGGAGGGTTGCCCACAATGAGCAGTTCTTC. Amino acid sequence: CASSPGTSGRVAHNEQFF.

This clonotype was seen more than once but under ten times. The rearrangement uses TRBV29-1 and TRBJ2-1, with D tentatively TRBD2 (7 bases). CDR1 and CDR2 (germline): SQVTM, ANQGSEA. Trimming shortened V by 1 base and J by 6 bases, and 19 bases separated the two germline ends. The CDR3 totals 16 residues. CDR3 coding DNA: TGCAGCGTTGAAGGAGCGGGGTTAGGGGGGATCAATGAGCAGTTCTTC. Its translation is CSVEGAGLGGINEQFF.

This clonotype appeared a few times. The J gene is TRBJ1-1, the V gene TRBV19; D is unclear. V shed 6 bases and J shed 6 bases, with 11 bases lying between them. CDR3 size: 12 residues. Germline V gene data show CDR1 as LNHDA and CDR2 as SQIVND (reference sequence). CDR3 loop: CASRPGYSEAFF. In DNA form, the CDR3 reads TGTGCCAGTAGACCCGGCTATTCTGAAGCTTTCTTT.

Only a few counts were recorded for this clonotype. The chain has TRBV12-3 or TRBV12-4 and TRBJ1-2, with D tentatively TRBD1 (6 bases). V shed 6 bases and J shed 4 bases, with 15 bases lying between them. The CDR3 is 14 residues long. The CDR3 nucleotides read TGTGCCAGCAGAGTGGGAGGGGGTGGCTATGGCTACACCTTC. It is translated as CASRVGGGGYGYTF.